The next 8 T cell receptor beta chains were all read from a single sample in a study of PD-L1 blockade in urothelial cancer (dated by TCRdb to the late 2010s). Libraries came from the immunoSEQ multiplex PCR assay. The clones in this table, taken by TCRdb from immuneACCESS, are in-frame only. Not every clone is retained; where verified, under half of the shortfall comes from an unresolved V gene, and the cause of the rest is unknown. The sample table shows approximately 39,000 clones, and 85% to 90% are seen once. 1.5% to 2% of the sample is in the top ten clones. Sequenced here: PBMCs, sampled around atezolizumab (anti-PD-L1) treatment. The receptor set was obtained from a man in his sixties with urothelial cancer.

CDR3 residues: CASSLGGSTTNEKLFF. CDR3 coding DNA: TGTGCCAGCAGCCTGGGCGGGAGCACAACTAATGAAAAACTGTTTTTT. The chain combines TRBV28 with TRBJ1-4; no definite D call. CDR1 is MDHEN, CDR2 SYDVKM, per germline. CDR3 length: 16 amino acids. V was shortened by 6 bases and J by 0 bases, with 14 bases between the two germline ends. The variable domain in full, with the rest retrieved from reference TRBV28 and TRBJ1-4, is DVKVTQSSRYLVKRTGEKVFLECVQDMDHENMFWYRQDPGLGLRLIYFSYDVKMKEKGDIPEGYSVSREKKERFSLILESASTNQTSMYLCASSLGGSTTNEKLFFGSGTQLSVL.

This clone was seen a handful of times. This rearrangement joins TRBV6-5 to TRBJ2-7; maybe TRBD2 (6 bases). Germline V gene lookup returns CDR1 MNHEY and CDR2 SVGAGI. This CDR3 has 14 amino acids. The V and J ends lost 4 bases and 1 base respectively, with 11 bases between them. CDR3 sequence reads: CASSSFAGSYEQYF. The CDR3 bases are TGTGCCAGCAGTTCCTTTGCGGGGTCCTACGAGCAGTACTTC.

The chain recombines TRBV11-3 with TRBJ2-2, with a possible D match to TRBD2 (5 bases). This CDR3 is built from 16 residues. V was clipped by 6 bases and J by 2 bases, with 16 bases between them. Germline values: CDR1 SGHNT, CDR2 YENEEA. Written as DNA, the CDR3 is TGTGCCAGCAGTCTAGGGTGGGGAGCTAACACCGGGGAGCTGTTTTTT. Its translation is CASSLGWGANTGELFF.

The chain uses TRBV10-3 and TRBJ1-1; D not certain. The CDR3 is made up of 16 amino acids. Germline CDR1 ENHRY, CDR2 SYGVKD. The V end lost 0 bases, the J end lost 6 bases, and 17 bases lay between the germline ends. The CDR3 protein is CAISESSGPGMPEAFF. DNA of the CDR3: TGTGCCATCAGTGAGTCTTCGGGCCCGGGAATGCCTGAAGCTTTCTTT.

V usage is TRBV7-2 and J usage is TRBJ2-5; unclear D gene. The CDR3 sequence is 14 residues long. The V end lost 4 bases, the J end lost 5 bases, and 14 bases lay between the germline ends. Germline V gene lookup returns CDR1 SGHTA and CDR2 FQGNSA. CDR3 DNA sequence: TGTGCCAGCAGCTCTTACGAGCTACGGGAGACCCAGTACTTC. It specifies CASSSYELRETQYF.

CDR3 nucleotides: TGTGCCAGCAGTACCCAGGGTGGAGATTCACCCCTCCACTTT. Residues: CASSTQGGDSPLHF. The chain recombines TRBV6-6 with TRBJ1-6, with D perhaps TRBD1 (5 bases). V shed 5 bases and J shed 8 bases, with 13 bases lying between them. This CDR3 has 14 residues. Germline-derived CDR1 and CDR2 are MNHNY and SVGAGI (reference sequence).

The CDR3 sequence is CASSHRDRGQPQHF. As DNA, the CDR3 is TGTGCCAGCAGTCATCGGGACAGGGGTCAGCCCCAGCATTTT. This chain connects TRBV6-6 to TRBJ1-5, with 10 positions matching TRBD1. The CDR3 runs to 14 residues. Trimming took 5 bases from V and 6 from J; bases not matched to a gene: 4. Per the germline V gene, CDR1 is MNHNY and CDR2 is SVGAGI (reference sequence).

The gene calls are TRBV5-1 and TRBJ1-4; D may be TRBD1 (6 bases). CDR1 is SGHRS and CDR2 is YFSETQ in the germline V gene. The V end lost 4 bases, the J end lost 4 bases, and 11 bases lay between the germline ends. The CDR3 runs 14 residues. The CDR3 DNA reads TGCGCCAGCAGCCGAGGGGGAAATAATGAAAAACTGTTTTTT. Translated, it gives CASSRGGNNEKLFF.